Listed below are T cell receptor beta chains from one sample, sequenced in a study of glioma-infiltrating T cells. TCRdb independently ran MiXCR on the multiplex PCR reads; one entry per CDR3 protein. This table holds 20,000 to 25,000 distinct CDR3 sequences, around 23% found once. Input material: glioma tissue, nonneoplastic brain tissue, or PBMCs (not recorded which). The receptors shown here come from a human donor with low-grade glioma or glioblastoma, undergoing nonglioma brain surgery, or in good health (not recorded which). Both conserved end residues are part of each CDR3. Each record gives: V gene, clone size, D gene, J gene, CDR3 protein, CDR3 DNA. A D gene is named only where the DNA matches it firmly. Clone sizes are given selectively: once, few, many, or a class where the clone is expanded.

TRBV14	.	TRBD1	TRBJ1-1	CASSQSPPGHRGQAFF	TGTGCCAGCAGCCAAAGTCCCCCGGGACACAGGGGACAAGCTTTCTTT
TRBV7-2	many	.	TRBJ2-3	CASRFVSDTQYF	TGTGCCAGCAGATTTGTATCTGATACGCAGTATTTT
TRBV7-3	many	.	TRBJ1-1	CASSLRGNTEAFF	TGTGCCAGCAGCTTAAGGGGGAACACTGAAGCTTTCTTT
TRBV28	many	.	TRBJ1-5	CASSRTWGPQHF	TGTGCCAGCAGTCGAACTTGGGGTCCCCAGCATTTT
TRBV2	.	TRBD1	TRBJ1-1	CASLGQWNTEAFF	TGTGCCAGCCTGGGACAGTGGAACACTGAAGCTTTCTTT
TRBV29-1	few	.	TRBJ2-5	CSVGRQGGTQYF	TGCAGCGTTGGTAGGCAGGGCGGGACCCAGTACTTC
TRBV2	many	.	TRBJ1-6	CASTRTENSPLHF	TGTGCCAGCACTAGGACGGAGAATTCACCCCTCCACTTT
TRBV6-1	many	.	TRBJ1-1	CASRKGDTEAFF	TGTGCCAGCAGAAAGGGAGACACTGAAGCTTTCTTT
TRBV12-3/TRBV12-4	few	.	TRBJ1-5	CASSLMGSNQPQHF	TGTGCCAGCAGTTTGATGGGAAGCAATCAGCCCCAGCATTTT
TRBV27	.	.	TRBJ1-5	CASSPMTRGVLQHQHF	TGTGCCAGCAGTCCAATGACAAGGGGGGTCCTTCAGCACCAGCATTTT
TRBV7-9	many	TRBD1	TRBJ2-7	CASSMWDSSEEQYF	TGTGCCAGCAGCATGTGGGACAGCTCGGAGGAGCAGTACTTC
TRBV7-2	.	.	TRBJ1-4	CASSFRGTTNEKLFF	TGTGCCAGCAGCTTTAGGGGTACAACTAATGAAAAACTGTTTTTT
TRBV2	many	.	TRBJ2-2	CASKGQSNTGELFF	TGTGCCAGCAAGGGACAATCGAACACCGGGGAGCTGTTTTTT
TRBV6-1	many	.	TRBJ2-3	CASSWASDSTDTQYF	TGTGCCAGCAGTTGGGCTTCCGATAGCACAGATACGCAGTATTTT
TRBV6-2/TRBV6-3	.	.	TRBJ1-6	CASSQTRGTNSPLLF	TGTGCCAGCAGTCAAACACGAGGGACAAATTCACCCCTCCTCTTT
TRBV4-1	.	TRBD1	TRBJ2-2	CASSAGTGTLGELFF	TGCGCCAGCAGCGCCGGGACAGGTACCCTGGGGGAGCTGTTTTTT
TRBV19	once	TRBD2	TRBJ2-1	CASSARTSGRYNEQFF	TGTGCCAGTAGTGCACGAACTAGCGGAAGATACAATGAGCAGTTCTTC